This entry features one T cell receptor beta chain sequence. It was with 60 Vbeta and 13 Jbeta primers that the PCR ran. Clones were read by immunoSEQ multiplex PCR, and TCRdb kept only the in-frame ones, dropping some. The repertoire holds about 130,000 clones, 80% to 85% seen once, with roughly 0.99% in the top ten. The data were taken from a study of cytomegalovirus exposure and HLA in healthy donors. On the study more broadly: In terms of ancestry, the Caucasian-associated cluster contained roughly four fifths of the approximately 420 genotyped donors.

The CDR3 totals 18 residues. With V trimmed by 0 bases and J by 6 bases, 7 bases remained unmatched. The germline gives CDR1 LGHNA, CDR2 YSLEER. The chain joins TRBV4-3 to TRBJ1-6, with 11 nucleotides matching TRBD1. This sequence originates from a woman aged 30 to 39 in good health and CMV-seronegative. The source material was PBMCs. CDR3 region: CASSQDGTGGTVNSPLHF. CDR3 nucleotide sequence: TGCGCCAGCAGCCAAGATGGGACAGGGGGAACTGTTAATTCACCCCTCCACTTT.